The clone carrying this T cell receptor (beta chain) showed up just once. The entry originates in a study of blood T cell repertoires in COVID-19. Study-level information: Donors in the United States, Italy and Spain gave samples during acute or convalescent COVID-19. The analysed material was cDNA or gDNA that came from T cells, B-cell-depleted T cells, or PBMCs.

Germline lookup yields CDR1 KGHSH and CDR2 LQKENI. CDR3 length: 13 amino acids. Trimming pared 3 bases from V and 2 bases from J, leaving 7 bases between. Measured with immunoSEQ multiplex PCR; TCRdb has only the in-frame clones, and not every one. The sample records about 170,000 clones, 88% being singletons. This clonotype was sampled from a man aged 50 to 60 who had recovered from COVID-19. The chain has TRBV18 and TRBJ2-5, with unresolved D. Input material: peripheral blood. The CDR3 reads CASSPRVQETQYF. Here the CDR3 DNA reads TGTGCCAGCTCACCCCGGGTTCAAGAGACCCAGTACTTC.